This T cell receptor beta chain was sequenced for a study of human T cells and chemical hapten exposure. The wider study: Upper inner arm skin measuring about 2 cm by about 2 cm received 2% DPC for sensitization. Variability of per-sample TCR yields stemmed mainly from small differences in pooled library volume.

TCRdb re-derived calls from the RACE reads in MiXCR, one entry per CDR3 protein. Of around 60,000 distinct CDR3 sequences in the sample, around 6.6% were seen once. General observations from the study: No alteration of TCRs above 1 in 1000 frequency was seen with DPC sensitization.

The time point denotes: pre-sensitization, week 0. Noted treatment: therapeutic diphenylcyclopropenone sensitization with weekly scalp DPC. With regard to this clonotype: No antigen is known for it.

CDR1 and CDR2 from the germline V gene are SGHAT and FQNNGV. With V trimmed by 1 base and J by 2 bases, 5 bases remained unmatched. The CDR3 has 17 amino acids. The starting material was whole blood, obtained in connection with sensitization to the hapten diphenylcyclopropenone (DPC). The chain uses TRBV11-2 and TRBJ1-3; 10 bases line up with TRBD1. The TCR sequence derives from a woman under 40 with alopecia areata. Some clones in this sample may be carry-over from other donors' samples. The CDR3 DNA is TGTGCCAGCAGCTTAGTGACAGGGGGCTCGGCTGGAAACACCATATATTTT. Residues: CASSLVTGGSAGNTIYF.